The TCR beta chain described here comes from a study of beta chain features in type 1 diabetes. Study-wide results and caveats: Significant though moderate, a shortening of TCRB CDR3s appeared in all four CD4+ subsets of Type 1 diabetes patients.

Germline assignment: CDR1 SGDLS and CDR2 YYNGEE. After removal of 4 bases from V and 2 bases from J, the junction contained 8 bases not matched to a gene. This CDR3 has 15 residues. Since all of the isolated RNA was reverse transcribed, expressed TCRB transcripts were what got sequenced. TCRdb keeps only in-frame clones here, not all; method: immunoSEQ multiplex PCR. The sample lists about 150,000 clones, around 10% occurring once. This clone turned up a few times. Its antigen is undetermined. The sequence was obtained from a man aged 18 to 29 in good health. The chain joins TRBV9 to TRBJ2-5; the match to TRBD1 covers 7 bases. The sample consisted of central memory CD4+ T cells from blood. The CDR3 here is CASSLRQGVQETQYF. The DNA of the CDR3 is TGTGCCAGCAGCTTAAGACAGGGAGTTCAAGAGACCCAGTACTTC. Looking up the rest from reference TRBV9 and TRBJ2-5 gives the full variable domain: DSGVTQTPKHLITATGQRVTLRCSPRSGDLSVYWYQQSLDQGLQFLIQYYNGEERAKGNILERFSAQQFPDLHSELNLSSLELGDSALYFCASSLRQGVQETQYFGPGTRLLVL.